These 15 T cell receptor beta chains share one sample of origin, sequenced in a study of cytomegalovirus exposure and HLA in healthy donors. The primer mix had 60 Vbeta and 13 Jbeta primers. Profiled with immunoSEQ multiplex PCR; TCRdb holds only in-frame clones, not every one. Recorded for this sample: around 50,000 clones. Specimen: PBMCs. The receptor set was obtained from a female donor in good health and CMV-seronegative.

The chain combines TRBV4-3 with TRBJ2-7; possible D gene TRBD1, 6 bases. This CDR3 has 13 amino acids. Germline CDR1 is LGHNA and CDR2 is YSLEER. The V gene lost 1 base and the J gene lost 4 bases, with 8 bases spanning the gap. This chain's CDR3 is CASSQGQAYEQYF. In nucleotides, the CDR3 is TGCGCCAGCAGCCAAGGACAGGCATACGAGCAGTACTTC.

V usage is TRBV9 and J usage is TRBJ2-7; TRBD1 agrees at 8 bases. Germline CDR1 is SGDLS and CDR2 is YYNGEE. The CDR3 is 14 amino acids. V was clipped by 3 bases and J by 7 bases; unmatched bases: 9. The CDR3 DNA follows: TGTGCCAGCAGCGCATACGGACAGGGTACGGAGCAGTACTTC. Translated, it gives CASSAYGQGTEQYF.

As concerns this clone: One end of the junction varies from germline; a read error may be responsible. The chain has TRBV7-7 and TRBJ2-1; no firm D call. The CDR3 is 15 amino acids. In germline, CDR1 is SSHAT, CDR2 FNYEAQ (reference sequence). The CDR3 reads CASSQDWSSYNEQFF. CDR3 in DNA: TGTGCTAGCAGCCAAGACTGGAGCTCCTACAATGAGCAGTTCTTC.

The V and J genes are TRBV29-1 and TRBJ1-2, with D maybe TRBD1 (6 bases). This CDR3 is built from 16 residues. Between the trimmed V and J ends, which lost 7 bases and 1 base, there was a span of 22 bases. CDR1 SQVTM and CDR2 ANQGSEA come from the germline V gene. CDR3 in DNA: TGCAGCGCCCAAACGATACAGGGCTCTGTTAACTATGGCTACACCTTC. Its translation: CSAQTIQGSVNYGYTF.

The V and J genes are TRBV6-5 and TRBJ1-6, with TRBD1 matching over 9 bases. Looked up from germline, CDR1 is MNHEY and CDR2 is SVGAGI. This CDR3 comprises 13 residues. V shed 6 bases and J 10 bases; nucleotides not matched to a gene: 4. CDR3 region: CASRRQGESPLHF. Here the CDR3 DNA reads TGTGCCAGCAGGAGACAGGGGGAATCACCCCTCCACTTT.

The chain carries TRBV9 and TRBJ1-1; possibly TRBD1 for D (5 bases). V was clipped by 4 bases and J by 2 bases, with 9 bases between them. The CDR3 has 13 residues. Per the germline V gene, CDR1 is SGDLS and CDR2 is YYNGEE. The CDR3 reads CASSPTGNTEAFF. As DNA, the CDR3 is TGTGCCAGCAGCCCTACAGGTAACACTGAAGCTTTCTTT.

A word on this clone: One end of the junction varies from germline; a read error may be responsible. The chain links TRBV7-7 to TRBJ2-1, with D perhaps TRBD2 (7 bases). This CDR3 has 15 amino acids. CDR1 and CDR2 (germline): SSHAT, FNYEAQ (reference sequence). CDR3 region: CASSSSPQGGNEQFF. Here the CDR3 DNA reads TGTGCTAGCAGCTCGTCGCCACAGGGAGGGAATGAGCAGTTCTTC.

About this clone itself: Other nucleotide sequences in the sample specify the same CDR3. The chain employs TRBV9 and TRBJ2-3, with unresolved D. Germline assignment: CDR1 SGDLS and CDR2 YYNGEE. The ends were cut back, 0 bases at V and 3 bases at J, with 5 bases in the middle. The CDR3 covers 13 residues. DNA for the CDR3: TGTGCCAGCAGCGTAGGAGGTACAGATACGCAGTATTTT. It yields the protein CASSVGGTDTQYF.

The V call is TRBV18, the J call TRBJ1-4, with 8 bases matching TRBD1. Germline values: CDR1 KGHSH, CDR2 LQKENI. V gave up 4 bases and J gave up 8 bases; unmatched junction bases: 3. CDR3 length: 13 residues. The CDR3 sequence: CASSRGQGEKLFF. As DNA, the CDR3 is TGTGCCAGCTCACGAGGACAGGGAGAAAAACTGTTTTTT.

V and J are TRBV15 and TRBJ2-2; the match to TRBD1 covers 8 bases. CDR1 LNHNV and CDR2 YYDKDF come from the germline V gene (reference sequence). With 3 bases clipped from V and 4 bases from J, the junction kept 7 bases outside the gene matches. CDR3 length: 16 residues. CDR3 amino acids: CATSSRTGRTTGELFF. CDR3 DNA sequence: TGTGCCACCAGCAGCAGGACAGGGAGGACCACCGGGGAGCTGTTTTTT.

This chain uses TRBV4-2 with TRBJ2-4; 11 nucleotides align to TRBD2. This CDR3 comprises 15 residues. In germline, CDR1 is LGHNA, CDR2 YNFKEQ. With V trimmed by 2 bases and J by 7 bases, 4 bases remained unmatched. CDR3 region: CASSQPGTSGNIQYF. DNA for the CDR3: TGTGCCAGCAGCCAACCCGGGACTAGCGGTAACATTCAGTACTTC.

The chain links TRBV10-1 to TRBJ1-1; D unresolved. The CDR3 runs 14 residues. Germline CDR1 and CDR2: WNHNN and SYGVQD (reference sequence). V was trimmed by 5 bases and J by 0 bases, leaving 10 bases between them. The CDR3 region has the DNA TGCGCCAGCAGTATAGACACAGTGAACACTGAAGCTTTCTTT. Protein: CASSIDTVNTEAFF.

This chain joins TRBV6-5 and TRBJ2-7; TRBD2 aligns across 7 bases. Unmatched junction bases numbered 6, after V lost 7 bases and J lost 0 bases. Germline loops: CDR1 MNHEY, CDR2 SVGAGI. The CDR3 spans 14 residues. The DNA for the CDR3 is TGTGCCAGCACCGAAGCGGGAAACTCCTACGAGCAGTACTTC. It codes for CASTEAGNSYEQYF.

The CDR3 is CASSPTPSEAFF. In DNA form, the CDR3 reads TGTGCCAGCAGCCCTACTCCCTCAGAAGCTTTCTTT. The chain is built from TRBV7-9 and TRBJ1-1; no definite D call. CDR3 length equals 12 residues. Germline CDR1 and CDR2: SEHNR and FQNEAQ (reference sequence). The V gene lost 5 bases and the J gene lost 8 bases, with 12 bases spanning the gap.

The rearrangement uses TRBV5-1 and TRBJ2-7; 9 positions match TRBD2. Losses at the gene ends were 4 bases for V and 5 bases for J; bases not matched to a gene: 13. Per germline, CDR1 SGHRS and CDR2 YFSETQ. This CDR3 region has 16 residues. The CDR3 DNA sequence: TGCGCCAGCAGCATGGGAGCGGGAGGCGCCATTCACGAGCAGTACTTC. Protein: CASSMGAGGAIHEQYF.